This passage covers 6 T cell receptor beta chains from one sample sequenced in a study of a mutant IDH1 vaccine in newly diagnosed glioma. The antigens these receptors bind are not known. Stated time point: week 11, during vaccination. Doses comprised 300 ug of mutant IDH1 20-mer peptide each, plus topical imiquimod. TCRdb's copy holds only in-frame clones and misses some; the assay was immunoSEQ multiplex PCR. The sample consists of some 33,000 clones, approximately 78% of them appearing once. The source was PBMCs, collected from a glioma patient whose treatment included an IDH1 peptide vaccine. These receptors were obtained from a man between 25 and 39 years old with glioma.

The chain is built from TRBV6-5 and TRBJ2-7, with D maybe TRBD1 (5 bases). The CDR3 length is 14 residues. The germline V gene encodes CDR1 MNHEY and CDR2 SVGAGI. Trimming left V 2 bases short and J 5 bases short, with 13 bases between. In DNA form, the CDR3 reads TGTGCCAGCAGTTACGGGGCGCCGACGGACGAGCAGTACTTC. Protein sequence: CASSYGAPTDEQYF.

The rearrangement joins TRBV6-5 to TRBJ2-1; 8 nucleotides line up with TRBD2. Losses at the gene ends were 6 bases for V and 0 bases for J; bases not matched to a gene: 4. The CDR3 extends over 15 amino acids. CDR1 is MNHEY, CDR2 SVGAGI, per germline. The CDR3 loop reads CASSRSGTSYNEQFF. In DNA form, the CDR3 reads TGTGCCAGCAGCCGTAGCGGGACCTCCTACAATGAGCAGTTCTTC.

The genes are TRBV28 and TRBJ1-5, with a possible D match to TRBD1 (6 bases). Germline V gene lookup returns CDR1 MDHEN and CDR2 SYDVKM. The CDR3 loop spans 15 amino acids. Trimming pared 4 bases from V and 4 bases from J, leaving 14 bases between. CDR3 bases: TGTGCCAGCAGTTCCCCGGGACACAATAATCAGCCCCAGCATTTT. It encodes CASSSPGHNNQPQHF. Looking up the rest from reference TRBV28 and TRBJ1-5 gives the full variable domain: DVKVTQSSRYLVKRTGEKVFLECVQDMDHENMFWYRQDPGLGLRLIYFSYDVKMKEKGDIPEGYSVSREKKERFSLILESASTNQTSMYLCASSSPGHNNQPQHFGDGTRLSIL.

The table lists this clone with a few counts. The rearrangement joins TRBV5-1 to TRBJ1-1; D possibly corresponds to TRBD1 (6 bases). V dropped 1 base and J dropped 3 bases, with 10 bases sitting between them. CDR1 is SGHRS and CDR2 is YFSETQ in the germline V gene. This CDR3 comprises 14 residues. This CDR3 is CASSLTGMDTEAFF. CDR3 DNA sequence: TGCGCCAGCAGCTTGACAGGGATGGACACTGAAGCTTTCTTT.

The CDR3 bases are TGCGCCAGCAGCTTGCTGCAGCGGTCCCAAGAGACCCAGTACTTC. Protein: CASSLLQRSQETQYF. The rearrangement uses TRBV5-1 and TRBJ2-5; D possibly corresponds to TRBD2 (5 bases). Trimming stripped 1 base from V and 1 base from J, with 11 bases between. The germline CDR1 and CDR2 sequences are SGHRS and YFSETQ. The length of the CDR3 is 15 residues.

This clone has a single count. The genes are TRBV9 and TRBJ2-3; D remains unclear. The germline CDR1 and CDR2 sequences are SGDLS and YYNGEE. The CDR3 runs 15 residues. V gave up 0 bases and J gave up 1 base, with 9 bases separating them. This CDR3 reads CASSVGPIRTDTQYF. The DNA for the CDR3 is TGTGCCAGCAGCGTAGGCCCCATCCGCACAGATACGCAGTATTTT.